One and the same sample provided the 15 T cell receptor beta chains below, sequenced in a study of early T cells in non-severe SARS-CoV-2 infection. From the 5' RACE reads, TCRdb called clonotypes with MiXCR, one entry per CDR3 protein. The top ten hold about 6% of the sample, which has about 30,000 distinct CDR3 sequences, less than 6% seen once. The specimen comprised whole blood, sampled at baseline. These TCRs come from an adult who was a healthcare worker with PCR-confirmed SARS-CoV-2 infection or an uninfected control (not recorded which).

This clonotype was seen many times. V usage is TRBV19 and J usage is TRBJ2-2; 9 bases fit TRBD2. The CDR3 sequence is 14 residues long. The trim removed 4 bases at V and 7 bases at J, leaving 4 bases unmatched. Germline V gene data show CDR1 as LNHDA and CDR2 as SQIVND (reference sequence). As DNA, the CDR3 is TGTGCCAGTAGTACGGGACTAGCCGGCGGGGAGCTGTTTTTT. Encoded protein: CASSTGLAGGELFF.

Many counts were recorded for this clonotype. V and J are TRBV2 and TRBJ2-5; weak D call: TRBD2 (6 bases). Germline V CDR1 and CDR2: SNHLY, FYNNEI. The CDR3 runs to 17 residues. V was shortened by 0 bases and J by 1 base, with 15 bases between the two germline ends. The CDR3 protein is CASSEAELAQPQETQYF. The CDR3 bases are TGTGCCAGCAGTGAAGCGGAACTAGCTCAGCCCCAAGAGACCCAGTACTTC.

Ten or more counts support this clonotype. This chain connects TRBV3-2 to TRBJ2-5. TRBV3-2 is noted as a pseudogene. CDR3 length: 15 residues. The CDR3 nucleotides read TGTGCCAGCAGCCAAGAGGCACGGATCCGGGAGACCCAGTACTTC. This translates into CASSQEARIRETQYF.

This clonotype was picked up many times. V usage is TRBV29-1 and J usage is TRBJ2-3, with 8 positions matching TRBD2. The J segment lost 5 bases and the V segment lost 8 bases, leaving 12 bases of the junction unmatched. CDR3 size: 14 residues. The germline CDR1 and CDR2 sequences are SQVTM and ANQGSEA. The CDR3 is CSSLTGGPGDTQYF. The CDR3, as DNA: TGCAGCTCCTTAACGGGGGGGCCGGGAGATACGCAGTATTTT.

Ten or more counts support this clonotype. The chain links TRBV20-1 to TRBJ2-1, with TRBD2 identical over 11 bases. This CDR3 comprises 16 residues. V was pared by 2 bases and J by 9 bases, with 12 bases of the junction left unmatched. Per the germline V gene, CDR1 is DFQATT and CDR2 is SNEGSKA (reference sequence). The CDR3 region has the DNA TGCAGTGCTAGACGCCCTCAGGGACTAGCGGATATTGAGCAGTTCTTC. Its protein is CSARRPQGLADIEQFF.

This clonotype was seen only a few times. This rearrangement joins TRBV29-1 to TRBJ2-3; 9 nucleotides align to TRBD2. CDR3 length equals 14 residues. Germline V CDR1 and CDR2: SQVTM, ANQGSEA. V was clipped by 6 bases and J by 4 bases; unmatched bases: 8. CDR3 sequence reads: CSVDSGRGADTQYF. In DNA, the CDR3 is TGCAGCGTGGATAGCGGGAGAGGGGCAGATACGCAGTATTTT.

This clonotype appeared many times. The chain joins TRBV6-5 to TRBJ2-7; 12 nucleotides align to TRBD2. Germline CDR1 reads MNHEY; CDR2 reads SVGAGI. This CDR3 spans 14 amino acids. The V gene end was trimmed by 4 bases and the J gene end by 3 bases; junction bases not matched to a gene: 1. The CDR3 sequence is CASSLGLAGYEQYF. CDR3 nucleotides: TGTGCCAGCAGTTTGGGACTAGCGGGCTACGAGCAGTACTTC.

The J gene is TRBJ2-2, the V gene TRBV27, with unresolved D. The V and J ends lost 7 bases and 6 bases respectively, with 9 bases between them. The length of the CDR3 is 12 residues. CDR1 is MNHEY, CDR2 SMNVEV, per germline (reference sequence). The CDR3 region is CASTILSGELFF. CDR3 DNA sequence: TGTGCCAGCACAATTTTGTCCGGGGAGCTGTTTTTT.

This clonotype was detected ten times or more. The chain employs TRBV12-3 or TRBV12-4 and TRBJ1-6, with TRBD1 matching 8 bases. The CDR3 runs 14 residues. Losses at the gene ends were 1 base for V and 8 bases for J; bases not matched to a gene: 1. The CDR3 sequence: CASSLGTGHSPLHF. The CDR3 DNA reads as TGTGCCAGCAGTTTAGGGACAGGGCATTCACCCCTCCACTTT.

This clonotype was detected ten times or more. The rearrangement joins TRBV20-1 to TRBJ2-7; 8 bases line up with TRBD2. The CDR3 has 16 amino acids. Trimming at V came to 3 bases and at J to 0 bases, leaving 10 bases not matched to a gene. Germline-derived CDR1 and CDR2 are DFQATT and SNEGSKA (reference sequence). The CDR3 sequence: CSASVGGAVSSYEQYF. CDR3 bases: TGCAGTGCTAGCGTCGGGGGGGCAGTCAGCTCCTACGAGCAGTACTTC.

This clonotype appeared many times. V gene TRBV14 combines with J gene TRBJ2-1; 8 nucleotides line up with TRBD2. V dropped 6 bases and J dropped 15; count of bases not matched to a gene: 16. The CDR3 runs to 14 residues. Germline CDR1 SGHDN, CDR2 FVKESK. CDR3 bases: TGTGCCAGCAGTCGAACCGGGACTAGTATTCTGGTGTTCTTC. This encodes CASSRTGTSILVFF. Using reference TRBV14 and TRBJ2-1 for the parts outside the CDR3, the full variable domain is EAGVTQFPSHSVIEKGQTVTLRCDPISGHDNLYWYRRVMGKEIKFLLHFVKESKQDESGMPNNRFLAERTGGTYSTLKVQPAELEDSGVYFCASSRTGTSILVFFGPGTRLTVL.

Points on this clonotype: It may be a read error: a sequence one base away is much more abundant. This is likely a read error, given that the CDR3 carries no conserved phenylalanine or tryptophan at its end. The rearrangement links TRBV20-1 to TRBJ2-2; either TRBD1 or TRBD2 may supply D (5 bases each). The CDR3 runs to 13 residues. The V and J ends lost 4 bases and 6 bases respectively, with 12 bases between them. Germline loops: CDR1 DFQATT, CDR2 SNEGSKA (reference sequence). CDR3 protein: CSAIPGTAGELFY. CDR3 nucleotides: TGCAGTGCTATTCCGGGGACGGCCGGGGAGCTGTTTTAT.

This clonotype was observed at least ten times. The chain combines TRBV21-1 with TRBJ2-7; the listed D gene, TRBD2, was not tested against the DNA. TRBV21-1 has pseudogene status. The CDR3 has 18 residues. The CDR3 spells CASSKALRGLAGIYEQYF. CDR3 nucleotide sequence: TGTGCCAGCAGCAAAGCGCTAAGAGGACTAGCGGGGATTTACGAGCAGTACTTC.

This clonotype occurred many times. The chain joins TRBV28 to TRBJ2-5; D is possibly TRBD1 (6 bases). Germline V gives CDR1 MDHEN, CDR2 SYDVKM. The CDR3 sequence is 12 residues long. Trimming cost V 8 bases and J 5 bases, with 12 bases left between them. The CDR3, as DNA: TGTGCCAGCGGAGCAGGGGTCGAGACCCAGTACTTC. Its translation is CASGAGVETQYF.

This clonotype is medium-sized within its sample. This chain joins TRBV27 and TRBJ2-2, with a tentative D call TRBD2 (5 bases). The CDR3 runs 13 residues. Per the germline V gene, CDR1 is MNHEY and CDR2 is SMNVEV (reference sequence). V lost 5 bases, J lost 6 bases, and 10 bases lay in between. The CDR3 region has the DNA TGTGCCAGCAGTCCCGCGCGGGCCGGGGAGCTGTTTTTT. Its protein product is CASSPARAGELFF.